The present TCR beta chain was sequenced within a study of cytotoxic CD8 clonotypes in ibrutinib-treated CLL. The overall study: 24 partial and 2 complete responses; at median approximately 6 years, about 14 remitted, about twelve progressed.

Germline V gene sequence: CDR1 SGHAT, CDR2 FQNNGV. Trimming took 1 base from V and 8 from J; bases not matched to a gene: 6. The CDR3 has 14 amino acids. Study-wide points: Clonality was higher at baseline than in age-matched healthy donors and tracked circulating CD8+ T-cell counts. Contraction or stability on treatment was seen for public clonotypes, which were uncommon. The times at which samples were taken varied between sustained-remission and progressing patients.

Profiling relied on immunoSEQ multiplex PCR, and the TCRdb table lists in-frame clones only, not all of them. Counted here are some 350,000 clones, under 70% occurring once; the ten biggest clones make up around 6.6%. About this clone: Its antigen is unidentified.

The sequence came from a human donor with chronic lymphocytic leukemia. The chain joins TRBV11-2 to TRBJ1-2; 8 bases fit TRBD1. The sequenced sample was PBMCs, obtained after 36 months of ibrutinib treatment. The CDR3 DNA is TGTGCCAGCAGCTTAGGTCAGGGGGCACAGGGCTACACCTTC. Residues: CASSLGQGAQGYTF.